This T cell receptor (beta chain) comes out of a study of radiation and T cells in renal cell carcinoma. General observations from the study: From baseline, blood top tumor clonotypes peaked at 2 weeks post-radiation.

V lost 5 bases to trimming and J lost 5 bases, with 10 bases between them. The CDR3 extends over 13 amino acids. Looked up from germline, CDR1 is SGHRS and CDR2 is YFSETQ. Assay used: immunoSEQ multiplex PCR; TCRdb lists only in-frame clones, some missing. Here the sample spans 150,000 or so clones, 88% being singletons. Time point denoted: baseline pretreatment blood. The treatment denotes: 15 Gy SBRT to primary tumor, nephrectomy 4 weeks later. About this clone itself: Antigen unknown.

This rearrangement joins TRBV5-1 to TRBJ2-2, with a tentative D call TRBD2 (6 bases). The sequencing used blood, collected from a patient whose treatment included radiotherapy and nephrectomy. The sequence was obtained from a woman between 65 and 79 years old with renal cell carcinoma. CDR3 amino acids: CASRPGLTGELFF. Here the CDR3 DNA reads TGCGCCAGCAGACCCGGACTAACCGGGGAGCTGTTTTTT.